Listed below are T cell receptor beta chains from one sample, sequenced in a study of CD8+ T cells in alopecia areata. Sequencing used immunoSEQ multiplex PCR; TCRdb keeps in-frame clones, though not all of them. Of some 120,000 clones in the sample, over 55% were seen once. The source was CD4+ T cells sorted from blood, collected at week 4, from a patient treated with tofacitinib. These receptors were collected from a human donor with alopecia areata. Each CDR3 is given with its conserved first and last residue. Clone size is stated in some rows and not others, as once, few, many or a class when expanded.

clone_size | j_call | v_call | cdr3_aa
NA | TRBJ2-5 | TRBV7-2 | CASSLVGSNQETQYF
few | TRBJ1-5 | TRBV4-1 | CASSQPEADSNQPQHF
NA | TRBJ2-3 | TRBV11-1 | CASRPAGYTQYF
NA | TRBJ1-5 | TRBV4-1 | CASSLTAVSQPQHF
NA | TRBJ2-4 | TRBV28 | CASSVPGQGARDIQYF
NA | TRBJ1-4 | TRBV29-1 | CSVGQDMNSEKLFF
NA | TRBJ2-3 | TRBV4-3 | CASSQVGASTDTQYF
NA | TRBJ2-5 | TRBV7-2 | CASSFTTGRGETQYF
NA | TRBJ2-1 | TRBV5-1 | CASSTTGGVGGEQFF
NA | TRBJ1-4 | TRBV7-2 | CASGLRDGGEKLFF
NA | TRBJ2-7 | TRBV2 | CASREYSGSRYEQYF
NA | TRBJ2-1 | TRBV30 | CAWWDSRTYNEQFF
NA | TRBJ2-3 | TRBV5-1 | CASSGSGMSTDTQYF
NA | TRBJ2-5 | TRBV9 | CASSVGPSGETQYF
NA | TRBJ2-5 | TRBV7-2 | CASRLADVQETQYF
NA | TRBJ2-1 | TRBV29-1 | CSADIYNEQFF
NA | TRBJ1-4 | TRBV11-2 | CASSGGQNEKLFF
NA | TRBJ1-1 | TRBV5-1 | CASSLAPVGRGAEAFF
NA | TRBJ2-1 | TRBV2 | CANKRASGPYNEQFF
few | TRBJ2-1 | TRBV7-2 | CASRGDYNEQFF
few | TRBJ2-1 | TRBV28 | CASSLTGTEQFF
NA | TRBJ1-1 | TRBV6-5 | CASSYSTPGPQAFF
NA | TRBJ2-2 | TRBV30 | CAWSETGELFF
NA | TRBJ2-2 | TRBV5-1 | CASSGSWRDTGELFF
NA | TRBJ2-5 | TRBV5-1 | CASSRDSQETQYF
NA | TRBJ2-3 | TRBV6-5 | CASSPPDTGATQYF
few | TRBJ2-1 | TRBV29-1 | CSVLKGGSSYNEQFF
NA | TRBJ2-3 | TRBV29-1 | CSVYDRGPTDTQYF
once | TRBJ2-6 | TRBV30 | CAWRQGSGANVLTF
NA | TRBJ1-2 | TRBV5-1 | CASSLEPSYGYTF
NA | TRBJ1-2 | TRBV11-2 | CASSLRELYGYTF
NA | TRBJ2-3 | TRBV29-1 | CSAQSGPTDTQYF
NA | TRBJ2-3 | TRBV7-2 | CASSHSPLTGDTQYF
NA | TRBJ1-3 | TRBV7-8 | CASSLVGGNSGNTIYF
once | TRBJ1-3 | TRBV9 | CASSVDEYSGNTIYF
NA | TRBJ1-2 | TRBV2 | CASSEVRGDGYTF
NA | TRBJ1-3 | TRBV5-1 | CASSLTGTGNTIYF
NA | TRBJ2-3 | TRBV7-2 | CASSFQLGGGTDTQYF
NA | TRBJ1-5 | TRBV5-1 | CASSRTGGSNQPQHF
NA | TRBJ2-2 | TRBV30 | CAWSVIAGYTGELFF
few | TRBJ1-5 | TRBV2 | CASSVDRRHQPQHF
NA | TRBJ2-7 | TRBV25-1 | CASSEFRDPYEQYF
NA | TRBJ2-3 | TRBV5-1 | CASSAGTSGTTDTQYF
NA | TRBJ1-1 | TRBV4-3 | CASSQVSGDVNTEAFF
NA | TRBJ1-2 | TRBV30 | CAWNRGPPQGYTF
NA | TRBJ2-3 | TRBV7-9 | CASSPPAGAPDTQYF
few | TRBJ2-1 | TRBV9 | CASSASYNEQFF
NA | TRBJ1-1 | TRBV4-3 | CASSQDGTGGDTEAFF
NA | TRBJ1-1 | TRBV18 | CASSPPGQGPEAFF
NA | TRBJ1-2 | TRBV9 | CASSSTPEGGGYTF